This T cell receptor (beta chain) was sequenced for a study of metastatic and nonmetastatic thyroid tumors. In the study overall: It was across blood and tumor or nodule tissue from malignant and benign thyroid patients that repertoires were compared. The study, taken as a whole, reports: Versus benign nodules, malignant thyroid tumors reportedly had significantly higher TCR beta diversity, in blood and tumor.

In the study's own analysis: A classifier for distant metastasis in papillary thyroid cancer was constructed using CDR3 differences observed across clinicopathological groups. MiXCR reprocessed the PCR reads for TCRdb. TCRdb, rather than the study authors, made the V and J calls. The sample records approximately 21,000 clones, 23% being singletons. Thyroid surgery was performed in patients who had received no treatment beforehand. To note about this clone: Its antigen remains unidentified.

The origin of this receptor is a male donor with papillary thyroid cancer or a benign thyroid nodule (not recorded which). Some clones in this sample may be carry-over from other donors' samples. Sequences were obtained from blood.

CDR3 nucleotide sequence: TGTGCCAGCTCTCTGGACAGGGCTAGCACTGAAGCTTTCTTT. Protein: CASSLDRASTEAFF. This chain links TRBV2 with TRBJ1-1, with 8 bases identical to TRBD1. Per germline, CDR1 SNHLY and CDR2 FYNNEI. CDR3 length equals 14 residues. Germline trimming cut 8 bases from V and 4 bases from J; bases unmatched to any gene: 9.